This T cell receptor (beta chain) came from a study of blood T cells in healthy people across ages. Study as a whole: Template switching retrieved approximately one barcoded beta molecule for each two T cells.

Investigators took about 10 milliliters of peripheral blood from every donor. The total RNA that was extracted per sample amounted to at least 5.5 micrograms. Alongside a J-beta primer mix, a sample-barcoded 5' primer served in a second PCR lasting about 7 to 12 cycles. Each CDR3 protein is one row after TCRdb ran MiXCR on the 5' RACE reads. Found here are hundreds of thousands of distinct CDR3 sequences, 22% of them singletons; the top ten hold roughly 22%. This clonotype was seen more than once but under ten times. V was trimmed by 6 bases and J by 2 bases, leaving 10 bases between them. The CDR3 sequence is 13 residues long. The germline V gene encodes CDR1 KGHSH and CDR2 LQKENI.

The source material was blood. The source is a man between 65 and 85 years old in good health. The rearrangement joins TRBV18 to TRBJ2-5; no firm D call. CDR3 DNA: TGTGCCAGCTCTGGGGAAACACAAGAGACCCAGTACTTC. Translated: CASSGETQETQYF.